This T cell receptor beta chain derives from a study of T-cell reconstitution after alpha-beta-depleted transplantation in children. This sample's TCRbeta library carried unique molecular identifier barcodes. TCRdb ran MiXCR on the PCR reads and lists one entry per CDR3 protein. The repertoire consists of hundreds of thousands of distinct CDR3 sequences, with 10% to 15% occurring once and the leading ten covering about 2.2%. V lost 8 bases, J lost 0 bases, and 3 bases stayed unmatched. This CDR3 is 13 amino acids long. Germline V gene lookup returns CDR1 MDHEN and CDR2 SYDVKM. Ten or more counts support this clonotype.

The chain has TRBV28 and TRBJ2-7; 8 positions match TRBD1. The sequencing used PBMCs, mostly from graft donor cells, collected 360 days after TCRalphabeta/CD19-depleted stem cell transplant. The sequence was obtained from a male patient aged 10 to 17 who had a stem cell transplant for acute myeloid leukemia, so the T cells may come from the graft donor. This CDR3 is CASGTGLSYEQYF. The DNA of the CDR3 is TGTGCCAGCGGGACAGGCCTCTCCTACGAGCAGTACTTC.